The 23 T cell receptor beta chains listed next were all sequenced from one sample in a study of T cell repertoires in cytomegalovirus infection. No antigen has been identified for these receptors. Via MiXCR, TCRdb re-called the reads, giving one row per CDR3 protein. The table lists some 500,000 distinct CDR3 sequences, around 35% of them singletons. The material was cultured PBMCs, obtained from culture after CMV antigen stimulation. The receptor set was obtained from a human donor in good health (CMV status not recorded). Some clones in this sample may be carry-over from other donors' samples.

The genes are TRBV5-5 and TRBJ1-2; D gene ambiguous. The CDR3 spans 14 residues. The V end lost 0 bases, the J end lost 2 bases, and 8 bases lay between the germline ends. The germline CDR1 and CDR2 sequences are SGHKS and YYEKEE (reference sequence). This CDR3 is CASSLGTRNYGYTF. The CDR3 DNA reads TGTGCCAGCAGCTTGGGGACCCGCAACTATGGCTACACCTTC.

This clonotype was seen repeatedly, ten times or more. V is TRBV7-6 and J is TRBJ2-4; tentatively, D is TRBD2 (5 bases). This CDR3 has 17 amino acids. V was shortened by 5 bases and J by 1 base, with 18 bases between the two germline ends. CDR1 is SGHVS and CDR2 is FNYEAQ in the germline V gene. CDR3 bases: TGTGCCAGCAGCCAAGGAGGTACAAGGCGGGCCAAAAACATTCAGTACTTC. Its protein product is CASSQGGTRRAKNIQYF.

The rearrangement links TRBV7-9 to TRBJ1-2, with D hard to call. CDR3 size: 13 residues. CDR1 and CDR2 from the germline V gene are SEHNR and FQNEAQ (reference sequence). V was cut by 3 bases and J by 1 base, with 6 bases left in between. CDR3 in DNA: TGTGCCAGCAGCTTTTTAAGTAACTATGGCTACACCTTC. Translation gives CASSFLSNYGYTF.

This clonotype was observed once. The chain carries TRBV5-5 and TRBJ1-1; TRBD1 might be the D (5 bases). V was pared by 4 bases and J by 4 bases, with 17 bases between. Germline lookup yields CDR1 SGHKS and CDR2 YYEKEE (reference sequence). The CDR3 extends over 15 amino acids. The CDR3 nucleotides read TGTGCCAGCAGCATGGCGGGGGGTGAGGTCACTGAAGCTTTCTTT. Amino acid sequence: CASSMAGGEVTEAFF.

This clonotype was seen only once. The chain employs TRBV6-2 or TRBV6-3 and TRBJ2-7; 7 bases line up with TRBD1. CDR1 is MNHEY and CDR2 is SVGEGT in the germline V gene. The V gene end was trimmed by 5 bases and the J gene end by 1 base; junction bases not matched to a gene: 5. The CDR3 contains 14 residues. CDR3 nucleotides: TGTGCCAGCAGTACAGGGGTTCCTTCCTACGAGCAGTACGTC. Protein sequence: CASSTGVPSYEQYV.

The CDR3 DNA is TGCGCCAGCAGCTTGTTGGAGACAGGGCCCTCTCCGTTCTTC. This codes for CASSLLETGPSPFF. The genes are TRBV5-1 and TRBJ2-1; TRBD1 matches 7 bases. Germline V lookup: CDR1 SGHRS, CDR2 YFSETQ. Trimming cost V 1 base and J 15 bases; bases outside gene matches: 13. The CDR3 has 14 residues.

The rearrangement joins TRBV5-1 to TRBJ2-7; D call uncertain. In germline, CDR1 is SGHRS, CDR2 YFSETQ. Trimming shortened V by 0 bases and J by 4 bases, and 17 bases separated the two germline ends. This CDR3 is 16 amino acids long. The CDR3 DNA follows: TGCGCCAGCAGCTTGGGGGATCGGCAGGATGGTTACGAGCAGTACGTC. Translated, it gives CASSLGDRQDGYEQYV.

The genes are TRBV10-3 and TRBJ1-4; tentatively, D is TRBD1 (5 bases). V lost 3 bases, J lost 0 bases, and 14 bases lay in between. CDR3 size: 17 residues. Germline CDR1 is ENHRY and CDR2 is SYGVKD. DNA for the CDR3: TGTGCCATCAGTGATAGGGACCTGGTTGCAACTAATGAAAAACTGTTTTTT. It specifies CAISDRDLVATNEKLFF.

This clonotype came up many times. This chain links TRBV7-6 with TRBJ1-3; TRBD1 is a possible D gene (5 bases). Looked up from germline, CDR1 is SGHVS and CDR2 is FNYEAQ. This CDR3 has 14 residues. Trimming stripped 5 bases from V and 7 bases from J, with 15 bases between. The CDR3 is CASSLSGGWNTIYF. CDR3 nucleotides: TGTGCCAGCAGCCTAAGCGGGGGGTGGAACACCATATATTTT.

This clonotype has just a few counts. The rearrangement links TRBV4-3 to TRBJ1-3; a weak D match, TRBD1 (6 bases). With 3 bases removed from V and 2 bases from J, the gap between germline ends came to 14 bases. Germline loops: CDR1 LGHNA, CDR2 YSLEER. The CDR3 length is 16 residues. CDR3 coding DNA: TGCGCCAGCAGCCACGTACCTCAGGGGACTGGAAACACCATATATTTT. It is translated as CASSHVPQGTGNTIYF.

The chain is built from TRBV28 and TRBJ2-1, with TRBD1 identical over 9 bases. Germline V gene sequence: CDR1 MDHEN, CDR2 SYDVKM. The V gene end was trimmed by 3 bases and the J gene end by 7 bases; junction bases not matched to a gene: 25. CDR3 length: 21 amino acids. The CDR3, as DNA: TGTGCCAGCAGTTTCGGGAGTCAGACAGGGGGTATGGCAGTAAGAGAAAATGAGCAGTTCTTC. Its translation: CASSFGSQTGGMAVRENEQFF.

The V call is TRBV12-3 or TRBV12-4, the J call TRBJ1-6, with 10 bases identical to TRBD1. V shed 3 bases, J shed 7 bases, and the junction held 9 bases outside the gene matches. This CDR3 contains 17 residues. In DNA form, the CDR3 reads TGTGCCAGCAGTTTGGGGGACAGGGGCAGTCAAAATTCACCCCTCCACTTT. Its translation: CASSLGDRGSQNSPLHF.

J is TRBJ2-1 and V is TRBV7-2, with 9 bases matching TRBD2. The trim removed 3 bases at V and 6 bases at J, leaving 6 bases unmatched. CDR1 and CDR2 from the germline V gene are SGHTA and FQGNSA. The CDR3 extends over 15 amino acids. CDR3 bases: TGTGCCAGCAGCTTTACTAGCGGGTCGGGCAATGAGCAGTTCTTC. The encoded protein is CASSFTSGSGNEQFF.

This clonotype has a handful of counts. The V gene is TRBV5-1, the J gene TRBJ1-1; 8 bases fit TRBD1. Germline CDR1 is SGHRS and CDR2 is YFSETQ. CDR3 size: 16 residues. V shed 4 bases, J shed 4 bases, and the junction held 12 bases outside the gene matches. The CDR3 sequence: CASSPLDREDGTEAFF. The DNA of the CDR3 is TGCGCCAGCAGCCCGTTGGACAGGGAAGATGGCACTGAAGCTTTCTTT.

The chain joins TRBV7-2 to TRBJ1-2, with 10 bases lining up with TRBD1. CDR1 SGHTA and CDR2 FQGNSA come from the germline V gene. This CDR3 comprises 17 residues. J gave up 4 bases and V 5 bases, and 13 bases lay outside the gene matches. CDR3 in DNA: TGTGCCAGCAGCCCAGGGACAGGGGAGATTAGTAGCTATGGCTACACCTTC. Protein sequence: CASSPGTGEISSYGYTF.

This clonotype was seen repeatedly, ten times or more. The J gene is TRBJ1-2, the V gene TRBV7-2; D is ambiguous. Germline CDR1 and CDR2: SGHTA and FQGNSA. The V gene lost 1 base and the J gene lost 7 bases, with 4 bases spanning the gap. This CDR3 has 11 amino acids. The CDR3 bases are TGTGCCAGCAGCTTAGGCGGTGGCTACACCTTC. This gives the protein CASSLGGGYTF. Using reference TRBV7-2 and TRBJ1-2 for the parts outside the CDR3, the full variable domain is GAGVSQSPSNKVTEKGKDVELRCDPISGHTALYWYRQSLGQGLEFLIYFQGNSAPDKSGLPSDRFSAERTGGSVSTLTIQRTQQEDSAVYLCASSLGGGYTFGSGTRLTVV.

This clonotype has a count of ten or more. The chain is built from TRBV7-2 and TRBJ2-1; no reliable D call. The CDR3 has 14 residues. The germline V and J ends were trimmed by 5 bases and 4 bases, with 12 bases remaining between them. Per germline, CDR1 SGHTA and CDR2 FQGNSA. The CDR3 loop is CASSPQTGYNEQFF. The CDR3 DNA reads as TGTGCCAGCAGCCCCCAAACTGGATACAATGAGCAGTTCTTC.

This clonotype appeared a few times. The chain links TRBV24-1 to TRBJ2-1; D unclear. Germline assignment: CDR1 KGHDR and CDR2 SFDVKD. This CDR3 spans 13 amino acids. The V end lost 5 bases, the J end lost 3 bases, and 7 bases lay between the germline ends. The CDR3 loop reads CATSAPHYNEQFF. CDR3 nucleotides: TGTGCCACCAGTGCCCCCCACTACAATGAGCAGTTCTTC.

The chain is built from TRBV24-1 and TRBJ2-1; 8 nucleotides agree with TRBD1. V dropped 4 bases and J dropped 10; count of bases not matched to a gene: 2. This CDR3 is 12 amino acids long. Germline V gene lookup returns CDR1 KGHDR and CDR2 SFDVKD. The CDR3 here is CATSEDRDEQFF. The CDR3 coding sequence is TGTGCCACCAGTGAGGACAGGGACGAGCAGTTCTTC.

This clonotype was detected a few times. V and J are TRBV3-1 and TRBJ2-1; D not resolved. The CDR3 consists of 14 residues. Germline V lookup: CDR1 LGHDT, CDR2 YNNKEL (reference sequence). The ends were cut back, 3 bases at V and 15 bases at J, with 21 bases in the middle. The CDR3 spells CASSQDPGRPTPFF. CDR3 sequence (DNA): TGTGCCAGCAGCCAGGACCCCGGACGCCCCACGCCGTTCTTC.

The chain is built from TRBV7-2 and TRBJ2-5; a weak D match, TRBD2 (6 bases). The CDR3 runs 12 residues. Per germline, CDR1 SGHTA and CDR2 FQGNSA. V was trimmed by 7 bases and J by 4 bases, leaving 10 bases between them. CDR3 DNA: TGTGCCAGCACCCCGGAGGGAGAGACCCAGTACTTC. Translated, it gives CASTPEGETQYF.

The J gene is TRBJ2-4, the V gene TRBV7-2; 8 bases agree with TRBD1. The length of the CDR3 is 15 residues. Trimming took 6 bases from V and 3 from J; bases not matched to a gene: 7. Germline V gives CDR1 SGHTA, CDR2 FQGNSA. The CDR3: CASSWTGNGKNIQYF. CDR3 DNA: TGTGCCAGCAGTTGGACAGGGAACGGCAAAAACATTCAGTACTTC. Combining the CDR3 with reference TRBV7-2 and TRBJ2-4 gives the whole variable domain GAGVSQSPSNKVTEKGKDVELRCDPISGHTALYWYRQSLGQGLEFLIYFQGNSAPDKSGLPSDRFSAERTGGSVSTLTIQRTQQEDSAVYLCASSWTGNGKNIQYFGAGTRLSVL.

This clonotype was detected a few times. CDR3 amino acids: CAISRTSGNYNEQFF. The CDR3 DNA follows: TGTGCCATCAGTCGGACTAGCGGGAATTACAATGAGCAGTTCTTC. The chain uses TRBV10-3 and TRBJ2-1; 12 bases fit TRBD2. The CDR3 sequence is 15 residues long. The J segment lost 4 bases and the V segment lost 5 bases, leaving 3 bases of the junction unmatched. The germline V gene encodes CDR1 ENHRY and CDR2 SYGVKD.